Listed below are T cell receptor beta chains from one sample, sequenced in a study of blood T cell repertoires in COVID-19. The method was immunoSEQ multiplex PCR; TCRdb's version includes in-frame clones alone and lacks a portion of them. The sample records 300,000 to 450,000 clones, 75% to 90% being singletons. Sequencing was carried out using peripheral blood. The receptors were sampled from a woman younger than 30 with acute or convalescent COVID-19. Each CDR3 is given with its conserved first and last residue. Fields, in order: CDR3 protein, CDR3 DNA, D gene, CDR3 length, clone size, V gene, J gene. D genes are given only for firm matches. Only some rows state a clone size, as once, few, many or a class for expanded clones.

cdr3_aa: CASRLAPVSNQPQHF; cdr3_nt: TGTGCCAGCAGACTAGCGCCGGTAAGCAATCAGCCCCAGCATTTT; d_call: .; cdr3_length: 15; clone_size: .; v_call: TRBV28; j_call: TRBJ1-5
cdr3_aa: CASSIKTGPSTKNQPQHF; cdr3_nt: TGTGCCAGTAGTATAAAGACAGGGCCCTCCACAAAAAATCAGCCCCAGCATTTT; d_call: TRBD1; cdr3_length: 18; clone_size: .; v_call: TRBV19; j_call: TRBJ1-5
cdr3_aa: CASSFEPTGYGYTF; cdr3_nt: TGTGCCAGCAGCTTCGAACCGACGGGATATGGCTACACCTTC; d_call: .; cdr3_length: 14; clone_size: .; v_call: TRBV5-8; j_call: TRBJ1-2
cdr3_aa: CASSQDRELMNTEAFF; cdr3_nt: TGCGCCAGCAGCCAAGATCGGGAGTTGATGAACACTGAAGCTTTCTTT; d_call: .; cdr3_length: 16; clone_size: .; v_call: TRBV4-1; j_call: TRBJ1-1
cdr3_aa: CASSIGGTGDLNQPQHF; cdr3_nt: TGTGCCAGTAGTATTGGCGGGACAGGGGACCTAAATCAGCCCCAGCATTTT; d_call: TRBD1; cdr3_length: 17; clone_size: .; v_call: TRBV19; j_call: TRBJ1-5
cdr3_aa: CASSDRDRARQPQHF; cdr3_nt: TGTGCCAGCAGTGACCGGGACAGGGCTCGTCAGCCCCAGCATTTT; d_call: TRBD1; cdr3_length: 15; clone_size: .; v_call: TRBV6-1; j_call: TRBJ1-5
cdr3_aa: CASSQDIRVTYNEQFF; cdr3_nt: TGCGCCAGCAGCCAAGATATCAGGGTGACCTACAATGAGCAGTTCTTC; d_call: .; cdr3_length: 16; clone_size: .; v_call: TRBV4-1; j_call: TRBJ2-1
cdr3_aa: CASRDSGASGELFF; cdr3_nt: TGTGCCAGCAGAGACAGCGGGGCGAGCGGGGAGCTGTTTTTT; d_call: TRBD2; cdr3_length: 14; clone_size: .; v_call: TRBV9; j_call: TRBJ2-2
cdr3_aa: CASSYSPQGTDTQYF; cdr3_nt: TGTGCCAGCAGTTACTCTCCACAGGGCACAGATACGCAGTATTTT; d_call: .; cdr3_length: 15; clone_size: .; v_call: TRBV28; j_call: TRBJ2-3
cdr3_aa: CASSLGGGYTGELFF; cdr3_nt: TGTGCCAGCAGCTTAGGTGGGGGCTACACCGGGGAGCTGTTTTTT; d_call: .; cdr3_length: 15; clone_size: .; v_call: TRBV7-2; j_call: TRBJ2-2
cdr3_aa: CASSQEKDRGRTDTQYF; cdr3_nt: TGCGCCAGCAGCCAAGAAAAGGACAGGGGTCGCACAGATACGCAGTATTTT; d_call: TRBD1; cdr3_length: 17; clone_size: few; v_call: TRBV4-1; j_call: TRBJ2-3
cdr3_aa: CASHDSGELFF; cdr3_nt: TGTGCCAGCCACGACTCCGGGGAGCTGTTTTTT; d_call: .; cdr3_length: 11; clone_size: .; v_call: TRBV4-2; j_call: TRBJ2-2
cdr3_aa: CASSIGQGFEQYF; cdr3_nt: TGTGCCAGTAGTATAGGACAGGGGTTCGAGCAGTACTTC; d_call: TRBD1; cdr3_length: 13; clone_size: .; v_call: TRBV19; j_call: TRBJ2-7
cdr3_aa: CASSLEPGGYGYTF; cdr3_nt: TGCGCCAGCAGCTTGGAGCCGGGAGGCTATGGCTACACCTTC; d_call: .; cdr3_length: 14; clone_size: .; v_call: TRBV5-1; j_call: TRBJ1-2
cdr3_aa: CASSALGTGGPQETQYF; cdr3_nt: TGTGCCAGCAGCGCCCTTGGGACAGGGGGCCCCCAAGAGACCCAGTACTTC; d_call: TRBD1; cdr3_length: 17; clone_size: .; v_call: TRBV9; j_call: TRBJ2-5
cdr3_aa: CAISEWGEDGYTF; cdr3_nt: TGTGCCATCAGTGAGTGGGGGGAGGATGGCTACACCTTC; d_call: .; cdr3_length: 13; clone_size: once; v_call: TRBV10-3; j_call: TRBJ1-2
cdr3_aa: CASSESRLAGGDTQYF; cdr3_nt: TGTGCCAGCAGTGAGTCCCGACTAGCGGGAGGAGATACGCAGTATTTT; d_call: TRBD2; cdr3_length: 16; clone_size: .; v_call: TRBV2; j_call: TRBJ2-3
cdr3_aa: CASSADQGYEQYF; cdr3_nt: TGTGCCAGCAGCGCAGACCAGGGATACGAGCAGTACTTC; d_call: .; cdr3_length: 13; clone_size: .; v_call: TRBV7-6; j_call: TRBJ2-7
cdr3_aa: CASSPNSHTQYF; cdr3_nt: TGTGCCAGCAGCCCAAACAGCCATACGCAGTATTTT; d_call: .; cdr3_length: 12; clone_size: .; v_call: TRBV14; j_call: TRBJ2-3
cdr3_aa: CASSLAGDRSYNEQFF; cdr3_nt: TGTGCCAGCAGCTTAGCCGGGGACAGGAGTTACAATGAGCAGTTCTTC; d_call: TRBD1; cdr3_length: 16; clone_size: .; v_call: TRBV7-8; j_call: TRBJ2-1
cdr3_aa: CASSETPRGGHEQFF; cdr3_nt: TGTGCCAGCAGTGAGACCCCCCGTGGGGGCCATGAGCAGTTCTTC; d_call: .; cdr3_length: 15; clone_size: .; v_call: TRBV6-1; j_call: TRBJ2-1
cdr3_aa: CASRGAGGRNEQFF; cdr3_nt: TGTGCCAGTCGAGGAGCGGGAGGGCGAAATGAGCAGTTCTTC; d_call: TRBD2; cdr3_length: 14; clone_size: .; v_call: TRBV19; j_call: TRBJ2-1
cdr3_aa: CANGLASDEQFF; cdr3_nt: TGTGCCAACGGACTAGCGAGCGATGAGCAGTTCTTC; d_call: TRBD2; cdr3_length: 12; clone_size: .; v_call: TRBV2; j_call: TRBJ2-1
cdr3_aa: CASSEAGGAGRNTEAFF; cdr3_nt: TGTGCCAGCAGCGAGGCTGGTGGGGCAGGGCGGAACACTGAAGCTTTCTTT; d_call: .; cdr3_length: 17; clone_size: .; v_call: TRBV7-9; j_call: TRBJ1-1
cdr3_aa: CASSGQGANGYTF; cdr3_nt: TGTGCCAGCAGTGGACAGGGGGCGAATGGCTACACCTTC; d_call: TRBD1; cdr3_length: 13; clone_size: .; v_call: TRBV2; j_call: TRBJ1-2
cdr3_aa: CAWSTQVSTNEKLFF; cdr3_nt: TGTGCCTGGAGTACTCAAGTTTCAACTAATGAAAAACTGTTTTTT; d_call: .; cdr3_length: 15; clone_size: few; v_call: TRBV30; j_call: TRBJ1-4
cdr3_aa: CASSLFNRDSLLRRETQYF; cdr3_nt: TGTGCCAGCAGTCTCTTTAACCGGGACAGCCTTTTACGGCGGGAGACCCAGTACTTC; d_call: TRBD1; cdr3_length: 19; clone_size: .; v_call: TRBV7-8; j_call: TRBJ2-5
cdr3_aa: CASSRPGGASYEQYF; cdr3_nt: TGCGCCAGCAGCAGACCAGGGGGCGCTTCCTACGAGCAGTACTTC; d_call: TRBD1; cdr3_length: 15; clone_size: .; v_call: TRBV5-1; j_call: TRBJ2-7
cdr3_aa: CATSDPGLEQFF; cdr3_nt: TGTGCCACCAGTGACCCGGGACTAGAGCAGTTCTTC; d_call: TRBD2; cdr3_length: 12; clone_size: .; v_call: TRBV24-1; j_call: TRBJ2-1
cdr3_aa: CASTQLGPTYNEQFF; cdr3_nt: TGTGCCAGCACCCAACTAGGCCCGACCTACAATGAGCAGTTCTTC; d_call: .; cdr3_length: 15; clone_size: once; v_call: TRBV3-1/TRBV3-2; j_call: TRBJ2-1
cdr3_aa: CASGLYGEVHEQFF; cdr3_nt: TGTGCTAGTGGTTTGTATGGGGAGGTCCATGAGCAGTTCTTC; d_call: .; cdr3_length: 14; clone_size: .; v_call: TRBV12-5; j_call: TRBJ2-1
cdr3_aa: CSTEQGEGGYTF; cdr3_nt: TGCAGCACAGAACAGGGGGAAGGTGGCTACACCTTC; d_call: TRBD1; cdr3_length: 12; clone_size: .; v_call: TRBV29-1; j_call: TRBJ1-2
cdr3_aa: CASRLRGSTNTEAFF; cdr3_nt: TGTGCCAGCAGACTTCGAGGGTCAACGAACACTGAAGCTTTCTTT; d_call: .; cdr3_length: 15; clone_size: few; v_call: TRBV11-2; j_call: TRBJ1-1
cdr3_aa: CASSYAQDQPQHF; cdr3_nt: TGTGCCAGCAGTTACGCCCAGGATCAGCCCCAGCATTTT; d_call: .; cdr3_length: 13; clone_size: .; v_call: TRBV6-6; j_call: TRBJ1-5
cdr3_aa: CASSALPQETQYF; cdr3_nt: TGTGCCAGCAGTGCACTTCCCCAAGAGACCCAGTACTTC; d_call: .; cdr3_length: 13; clone_size: .; v_call: TRBV2; j_call: TRBJ2-5
cdr3_aa: CASSPTPGTELNEQFF; cdr3_nt: TGTGCCAGCAGCCCCACCCCCGGGACAGAGCTGAATGAGCAGTTCTTC; d_call: TRBD1; cdr3_length: 16; clone_size: .; v_call: TRBV7-3; j_call: TRBJ2-1
cdr3_aa: CASSVGQARPYNEQFF; cdr3_nt: TGTGCCAGCAGCGTAGGTCAGGCCAGGCCCTACAATGAGCAGTTCTTC; d_call: .; cdr3_length: 16; clone_size: .; v_call: TRBV9; j_call: TRBJ2-1
cdr3_aa: CASSLTGLITQYF; cdr3_nt: TGTGCCAGCAGTCTGACTGGACTGATTACGCAGTATTTT; d_call: .; cdr3_length: 13; clone_size: .; v_call: TRBV12-3/TRBV12-4; j_call: TRBJ2-3
cdr3_aa: CASSTGLAGSVETQYF; cdr3_nt: TGCGCCAGCAGCACCGGACTAGCGGGAAGTGTGGAGACCCAGTACTTC; d_call: TRBD2; cdr3_length: 16; clone_size: .; v_call: TRBV5-1; j_call: TRBJ2-5
cdr3_aa: CASSLTGDRSSGNTIYF; cdr3_nt: TGCGCCAGCAGCCTGACAGGGGACCGATCATCTGGAAACACCATATATTTT; d_call: TRBD1; cdr3_length: 17; clone_size: .; v_call: TRBV5-1; j_call: TRBJ1-3
cdr3_aa: CASSLGQAGDYGYTF; cdr3_nt: TGTGCCAGCAGCTTAGGCCAGGCAGGGGACTATGGCTACACCTTC; d_call: .; cdr3_length: 15; clone_size: .; v_call: TRBV7-2; j_call: TRBJ1-2
cdr3_aa: CAWMGQENTEAFF; cdr3_nt: TGTGCCTGGATGGGACAGGAGAACACTGAAGCTTTCTTT; d_call: TRBD1; cdr3_length: 13; clone_size: .; v_call: TRBV30; j_call: TRBJ1-1
cdr3_aa: CAWSLGHGYTF; cdr3_nt: TGTGCCTGGAGTTTGGGCCATGGCTACACCTTC; d_call: .; cdr3_length: 11; clone_size: .; v_call: TRBV30; j_call: TRBJ1-2
cdr3_aa: CASSSGLAGLGMYEQYF; cdr3_nt: TGTGCCAGCAGCTCGGGACTAGCGGGACTGGGTATGTACGAGCAGTACTTC; d_call: TRBD2; cdr3_length: 17; clone_size: .; v_call: TRBV7-2; j_call: TRBJ2-7
cdr3_aa: CASDRDSYEQYF; cdr3_nt: TGTGCCAGCGACAGGGACAGCTACGAGCAGTACTTC; d_call: TRBD1; cdr3_length: 12; clone_size: .; v_call: TRBV2; j_call: TRBJ2-7
cdr3_aa: CASSLFLANTGELFF; cdr3_nt: TGCGCCAGCAGCTTGTTCCTAGCGAACACCGGGGAGCTGTTTTTT; d_call: .; cdr3_length: 15; clone_size: few; v_call: TRBV5-1; j_call: TRBJ2-2
cdr3_aa: CASSLAGNYGYTF; cdr3_nt: TGTGCCAGCAGTTTAGCAGGGAACTATGGCTACACCTTC; d_call: .; cdr3_length: 13; clone_size: .; v_call: TRBV27; j_call: TRBJ1-2
cdr3_aa: CASSLGREGTEAFF; cdr3_nt: TGTGCCAGCAGCCTGGGGAGGGAGGGGACTGAAGCTTTCTTT; d_call: .; cdr3_length: 14; clone_size: once; v_call: TRBV7-6; j_call: TRBJ1-1